A single sample gave rise to the 20 T cell receptor beta chains below, sequenced in a study of healthy donors' naive CD4 and CD8 T cells (dated by TCRdb to the mid-2010s). Sequencing relied on a 454 GS FLX Titanium. A previously published linear amplification protocol was used to build TCR libraries from around 460 ng of total RNA. TCRdb applied fastp at Q25 and MiXCR to the public reads, then kept only in-frame beta chains. Each record represents a unique CDR3 protein, reported with the most common genes and DNA among its rows. The sample yields around 180,000 distinct CDR3 sequences; around 74% were counted once. The ten largest account for roughly 2.4% of the sample. The sample was naive CD4+ and CD8+ T cells sorted from blood, pooled from several donors. Explained via the paper, the cell subset or site label denotes: FACS-sorted naive CD4+ (CD45RO-CD45RA+) and naive CD8+ (CD45RA+CD27bright) T cells. Source of these receptors: a pool of human donors in good health; the sample pools cells from several healthy donors.

The V call is TRBV5-1, the J call TRBJ1-2, with 7 bases identical to TRBD1. CDR1 is SGHRS and CDR2 is YFSETQ in the germline V gene. V was clipped by 3 bases and J by 0 bases; unmatched bases: 2. The CDR3 spans 14 residues. This CDR3 reads CASSSDRANYGYTF. Written as DNA, the CDR3 is TGCGCCAGCAGCTCTGACAGGGCTAACTATGGCTACACCTTC.

This clonotype was observed a few times. The chain uses TRBV19 and TRBJ2-1; D is uncertain. The length of the CDR3 is 15 residues. Per germline, CDR1 LNHDA and CDR2 SQIVND (reference sequence). V gave up 3 bases and J gave up 6 bases, with 15 bases separating them. The CDR3 spells CASSIESADINEQFF. CDR3 bases: TGTGCCAGTAGTATTGAGTCTGCGGATATCAATGAGCAGTTCTTC. Variable domain in full (rest from reference TRBV19 and TRBJ2-1): DGGITQSPKYLFRKEGQNVTLSCEQNLNHDAMYWYRQDPGQGLRLIYYSQIVNDFQKGDIAEGYSVSREKKESFPLTVTSAQKNPTAFYLCASSIESADINEQFFGPGTRLTVL.

This sequence joins TRBV30 and TRBJ1-2, with 8 bases aligning to TRBD1. The CDR3 extends over 13 amino acids. Germline values: CDR1 GTSNPN, CDR2 SVGIG (reference sequence). V was clipped by 5 bases and J by 8 bases; unmatched bases: 10. CDR3 sequence (DNA): TGTGCCTGGTGGCAGGACAGGGAAGAGGGCTACACCTTC. The encoded protein is CAWWQDREEGYTF. The full variable domain, with the rest looked up from reference TRBV30 and TRBJ1-2, is SQTIHQWPATLVQPVGSPLSLECTVEGTSNPNLYWYRQAAGRGLQLLFYSVGIGQISSEVPQNLSASRPQDRQFILSSKKLLLSDSGFYLCAWWQDREEGYTFGSGTRLTVV.

This chain connects TRBV29-1 to TRBJ2-7; 9 bases are a match to TRBD1. Germline loops: CDR1 SQVTM, CDR2 ANQGSEA. J gave up 7 bases and V 3 bases, and 7 bases lay outside the gene matches. This CDR3 contains 13 residues. The CDR3 spells CSVDLGQGYEQYF. The CDR3 bases are TGCAGCGTTGATCTGGGACAGGGATATGAGCAGTACTTC.

The count of this clonotype is one. The rearrangement joins TRBV15 to TRBJ1-1; D is unclear. V gave up 4 bases and J gave up 0 bases, with 9 bases separating them. Per the germline V gene, CDR1 is LNHNV and CDR2 is YYDKDF (reference sequence). This CDR3 has 14 residues. CDR3 residues: CATSIGGLNTEAFF. The DNA of the CDR3 is TGTGCCACCAGCATTGGTGGGTTGAACACTGAAGCTTTCTTT.

The gene calls are TRBV6-2 or TRBV6-3 and TRBJ2-6; D may match TRBD1 or TRBD2 (5 bases each). This CDR3 has 18 residues. V was trimmed by 7 bases and J by 1 base, leaving 20 bases between them. Germline V gene sequence: CDR1 MNHEY, CDR2 SVGEGT. The CDR3 region is CASNTRDGLRSGANVLTF. The DNA for the CDR3 is TGTGCCAGCAATACCCGGGACGGTCTTCGATCTGGGGCCAACGTCCTGACTTTC.

This clonotype was seen only a few times. V and J are TRBV19 and TRBJ1-2; D might be TRBD1 (5 bases). Germline loops: CDR1 LNHDA, CDR2 SQIVND (reference sequence). This CDR3 has 15 residues. V was clipped by 0 bases and J by 6 bases, with 14 bases between them. The CDR3 reads CASSIDLRQPDGYTF. The CDR3 nucleotides are TGTGCCAGTAGTATAGATTTAAGACAGCCCGATGGCTACACCTTC.

The V call is TRBV19, the J call TRBJ2-3, with 9 positions matching TRBD1. CDR3 length: 15 amino acids. CDR1 LNHDA and CDR2 SQIVND come from the germline V gene (reference sequence). With V trimmed by 3 bases and J by 2 bases, 3 bases remained unmatched. Written as DNA, the CDR3 is TGTGCCAGTAGTATCGGGACAGGGCTCACAGATACGCAGTATTTT. Translation gives CASSIGTGLTDTQYF.

The gene calls are TRBV29-1 and TRBJ1-2; 10 bases match TRBD1. This CDR3 has 16 residues. Looked up from germline, CDR1 is SQVTM and CDR2 is ANQGSEA. Trimming took 5 bases from V and 4 from J; bases not matched to a gene: 13. The CDR3 protein is CSVIPKTGGTGYGYTF. CDR3 bases: TGCAGCGTTATCCCAAAGACAGGGGGCACGGGCTATGGCTACACCTTC.

The chain uses TRBV15 and TRBJ2-7; tentatively, D is TRBD2 (6 bases). CDR3 length: 16 amino acids. V was clipped by 0 bases and J by 6 bases, with 18 bases between them. Germline CDR1 and CDR2: LNHNV and YYDKDF (reference sequence). The CDR3 here is CATSRDRWQGGSEQYF. CDR3 nucleotides: TGTGCCACCAGCAGAGATCGGTGGCAGGGAGGCAGCGAGCAGTACTTC.

This clonotype was recorded a few times. This chain joins TRBV27 and TRBJ2-7; tentative D call: TRBD1 (6 bases). Germline V gene sequence: CDR1 MNHEY, CDR2 SMNVEV (reference sequence). Trimming removed 2 bases at V and 3 bases at J, with 11 bases between. The CDR3 contains 14 residues. CDR3 in DNA: TGTGCCAGCAGTTTAGGGGGCAGTCTCTACGAGCAGTACTTC. Protein product: CASSLGGSLYEQYF.

Turning to this clonotype: A junction boundary mismatches the germline segment, possibly from a read error. The V gene is TRBV5-1, the J gene TRBJ1-5; D is possibly TRBD1 (5 bases). Germline-derived CDR1 and CDR2 are SGHRS and YFSETQ. This CDR3 is 14 amino acids long. This chain's CDR3 is CASSLSGPDQPQHF. The CDR3 DNA follows: TGTGCCAGCAGCTTATCGGGGCCTGATCAGCCCCAGCATTTT.

The V and J genes are TRBV18 and TRBJ2-7; D is ambiguous. Trimming removed 3 bases from V and 0 bases from J, with 12 bases in between. Germline CDR1 and CDR2: KGHSH and LQKENI. The CDR3 is 15 amino acids. The DNA for the CDR3 is TGTGCCAGCTCACCCAGAAACGATAACTCCTACGAGCAGTACTTC. Amino acids: CASSPRNDNSYEQYF.

V gene TRBV29-1 combines with J gene TRBJ2-7; TRBD2 matches at 7 bases. The trim removed 4 bases at V and 4 bases at J, leaving 13 bases unmatched. Germline V gives CDR1 SQVTM, CDR2 ANQGSEA. CDR3 length equals 15 residues. The CDR3 is CSVGTLGLGGYEQYF. The CDR3 nucleotides are TGCAGCGTTGGAACCCTTGGACTAGGTGGTTACGAGCAGTACTTC.

This chain joins TRBV29-1 and TRBJ2-1; D is unclear. This CDR3 has 13 amino acids. Trimming removed 3 bases from V and 4 bases from J, with 10 bases in between. Per the germline V gene, CDR1 is SQVTM and CDR2 is ANQGSEA. The DNA of the CDR3 is TGCAGCGTTGACGATCAGCCGTACAATGAGCAGTTCTTC. Amino acids: CSVDDQPYNEQFF.

This chain joins TRBV29-1 and TRBJ2-2; D remains unclear. Trimming pared 8 bases from V and 1 base from J, leaving 8 bases between. The CDR3 contains 12 residues. Germline V gene data show CDR1 as SQVTM and CDR2 as ANQGSEA. As DNA, the CDR3 is TGCAGCTTTGTGAGGAACACCGGGGAGCTGTTTTTT. This sequence encodes CSFVRNTGELFF.

Only one count was recorded for this clonotype. The chain joins TRBV11-2 to TRBJ1-5, with 7 bases identical to TRBD1. Germline lookup yields CDR1 SGHAT and CDR2 FQNNGV. V was clipped by 5 bases and J by 9 bases; unmatched bases: 7. This CDR3 contains 13 residues. The CDR3 loop is CASSIGRDRPQHF. DNA for the CDR3: TGTGCCAGCAGCATTGGACGGGACAGGCCCCAGCATTTT.

In this sample, this clonotype turned up a few times. V gene TRBV29-1 combines with J gene TRBJ2-1; possibly TRBD2 for D (6 bases). The V end lost 0 bases, the J end lost 8 bases, and 14 bases lay between the germline ends. The germline gives CDR1 SQVTM, CDR2 ANQGSEA. CDR3 length: 14 residues. CDR3 sequence: CSVEDTGEGYEQFF. The CDR3 DNA follows: TGCAGCGTTGAAGATACGGGAGAAGGCTATGAGCAGTTCTTC.

The chain carries TRBV20-1 and TRBJ2-3; possible D gene TRBD2, 6 bases. The germline V gene encodes CDR1 DFQATT and CDR2 SNEGSKA (reference sequence). The CDR3 contains 12 residues. V lost 3 bases and J lost 2, with 6 bases in between. The CDR3 nucleotides are TGCAGTGCTAGGCGGGACACAGATACGCAGTATTTT. As protein: CSARRDTDTQYF.

The V and J genes are TRBV11-2 and TRBJ2-1, with D perhaps matching TRBD1 or TRBD2 (5 bases each). The CDR3 is 14 residues long. Per the germline V gene, CDR1 is SGHAT and CDR2 is FQNNGV. With 3 bases removed from V and 8 bases from J, the gap between germline ends came to 14 bases. This CDR3 is CASSFGTGTHEQFF. The DNA for the CDR3 is TGTGCCAGCAGCTTCGGAACTGGGACCCATGAGCAGTTCTTC.